This T cell receptor beta chain was profiled in a study of Graves' ophthalmopathy and Graves' hyperthyroidism. RNA transcripts served as template for amplifying TCR beta CDR3 sequences. The workflow started with a first-round RT-PCR run with HTBI primers and then moved on to a second-round multiplex PCR. MiXCR, run by TCRdb on the multiplex PCR reads, gives a single entry per CDR3 protein. The repertoire has 500,000 to 700,000 distinct CDR3 sequences, roughly 20% of them found once; the top ten carry approximately 7%. Study-level findings and limits: Discrimination between ophthalmopathy and stable hyperthyroidism by a 13-signature model showed about 89% sensitivity and roughly 80% specificity.

Patients newly diagnosed with hyperthyroidism, under 2 months' duration, were aged 18 to 65, the study reports. The PBMCs used were ones drawn from less than 12 ml of fresh peripheral blood. In germline, CDR1 is SGHAT, CDR2 FQDESV (reference sequence). V was trimmed by 0 bases and J by 1 base, leaving 12 bases between them. The CDR3 loop spans 16 amino acids. Concerning this clonotype: The antigen remains unidentified.

Sequenced material: peripheral blood. The rearrangement links TRBV11-1 to TRBJ1-1; TRBD1 is a possible D gene (5 bases). This clonotype was obtained from a woman between 18 and 29 years old with stable Graves' hyperthyroidism. Some clones in this sample may be carry-over from other donors' samples. The CDR3: CASSLALGGPNTEAFF. CDR3 in DNA: TGTGCCAGCAGCTTAGCGCTCGGGGGACCGAACACTGAAGCTTTCTTT.